A selection of T cell receptor beta chains follows, all from one sample in a study of PD-1 blockade in classical Hodgkin lymphoma. This table comes from immunoSEQ multiplex PCR, and its TCRdb copy is limited to in-frame clones, with some not included. Found here are about 85,000 clones, around 90% of them singletons; the top ten hold approximately 2.5%. Sequences were derived from peripheral blood mononuclear cells (PBMCs), sampled before the second cycle of nivolumab. These TCRs come from a human donor with classical Hodgkin lymphoma. The CDR3 runs from the conserved cysteine through the conserved F or W. The order of the fields is CDR3 length, V gene, CDR3 protein.

14	TRBV27	CASAPGLAQDTQYF
13	TRBV19	CNGGAKSYNEQFF
15	TRBV30	CAWRGFGGEGNEQFF
18	TRBV4-2	CASSQDQVVGANTGELFF
13	TRBV6-1	CASIFQPNTEAFF
14	TRBV30	CAWGIGSYSYEQYF
15	TRBV5-4	CASKTWGGSLREQYF
17	TRBV10-1	CASSGGAGHTAGNTIYF
11	TRBV6-1	CASSGLNEQFF
13	TRBV6-1	CASSTGGANVLTF
15	TRBV28	CASSSPQGNNQPQHF
15	TRBV18	CASSPSGGRHNEQFF
14	TRBV27	CASSLAPGRHIQYF
14	TRBV7-9	CASSPTTGDYGYTF
16	TRBV25-1	CASRKTGPSRGNTIYF
14	TRBV7-2	CASSLGGHYYEQYF
16	TRBV6-1	CASSEAVLRDYNEQFF